This is a list of T cell receptor beta chains from one sample in a study of Ad26.COV2.S vaccination and SARS-CoV-2 variants. Clones were sequenced by immunoSEQ multiplex PCR, and TCRdb holds only the in-frame ones, with some missing. The sample consists of over 300,000 clones, around 82% of them appearing once. Source: peripheral blood, taken in a trial of Ad26.COV2.S vaccine versus placebo. Source of these receptors: a person aged 18-65 years who received the Ad26.COV2.S COVID-19 vaccine or a placebo. Both conserved end residues are part of each CDR3. D genes are given only for firm matches. The listing skips clone size in some rows; elsewhere it reads once, few, many or a size class.

J gene,clone size,V gene,D gene,CDR3 DNA,CDR3 protein
TRBJ1-2,-,TRBV5-1,-,TGCGCCAGCAGCTTGGGGACAGCGGAATACACCTTC,CASSLGTAEYTF
TRBJ2-1,-,TRBV11-2,TRBD2,TGTGCCAGCAGCTTGGGCGGGAGTTATAATGAGCAGTTCTTC,CASSLGGSYNEQFF
TRBJ1-6,-,TRBV2,-,TGTGCCAGCAGACAGGGCTCCTATAATTCACCCCTCCACTTT,CASRQGSYNSPLHF
TRBJ2-2,-,TRBV6-6,-,TGTGCCAGCAGTTCCTACACCGGGGAGCTGTTTTTT,CASSSYTGELFF
TRBJ2-3,-,TRBV5-6,-,TGTGCCAGCAGCCCTCGAACTCCGCCGAGGGGTACGCAGTATTTT,CASSPRTPPRGTQYF
TRBJ2-5,few,TRBV7-2,-,TGTGCCAGCAGCCCCGAGGCCAAGACCCAGTACTTC,CASSPEAKTQYF
TRBJ2-7,-,TRBV29-1,-,TGCAGCACGGGGGACCCCTACGAGCAGTACTTC,CSTGDPYEQYF
TRBJ2-5,-,TRBV5-1,-,TGCGCCAGCAGCTTGGGGGGAAACCAAGAGACCCAGTACTTC,CASSLGGNQETQYF
TRBJ2-7,-,TRBV25-1,TRBD2,TGTGCCAGCAGTGACCCCGGGACTAGCGGCTACGAGCAGTACTTC,CASSDPGTSGYEQYF
TRBJ2-1,-,TRBV7-8,-,TGTGCCAGCAGCTTCTCAAGGGGCTCCTACAATGAGCAGTTCTTC,CASSFSRGSYNEQFF
TRBJ2-3,-,TRBV4-3,-,TGCGCCAGCAGCCGATGGGACGGTAGCACAGATACGCAGTATTTT,CASSRWDGSTDTQYF
TRBJ2-2,-,TRBV27,-,TGTGCCAGCAGCACAAACCCATTCACCGGGGAGCTGTTTTTT,CASSTNPFTGELFF
TRBJ1-6,-,TRBV13,-,TGTGCCAGCAGCTTAGGACACCGATTCAATTCACCCCTCCACTTT,CASSLGHRFNSPLHF
TRBJ2-5,-,TRBV5-1,TRBD2,TGCGCCAGCAGCCCAAGACTAGCGGGTCGTGCAGAGACCCAGTACTTC,CASSPRLAGRAETQYF
TRBJ1-1,-,TRBV19,-,TGTGCCAGTAGTAACAGGGAGGCGAACACTGAAGCTTTCTTT,CASSNREANTEAFF
TRBJ2-7,-,TRBV3-1/TRBV3-2,-,TGTGCCAGCAGCCAAGGTTACGAGCAGTACTTC,CASSQGYEQYF
TRBJ1-2,-,TRBV2,-,TGTGCCATCCCGATGATTCGGGGGGGCTACACCTTC,CAIPMIRGGYTF
TRBJ2-7,-,TRBV19,TRBD2,TGTGCCAGTAGTCCCCCCCTAGCGGGAGGGTTCTACGAGCAGTACTTC,CASSPPLAGGFYEQYF
TRBJ2-5,-,TRBV19,TRBD2,TGTGCCAGTTCTAGCGGGAGGGTTGAAGAGACCCAGTACTTC,CASSSGRVEETQYF
TRBJ1-4,-,TRBV9,-,TGTGCCAGCAGCGCCTCCCCGGGCCCTAATGAAAAACTGTTTTTT,CASSASPGPNEKLFF
TRBJ1-5,many,TRBV2,-,TGTGCCCAAGGGGCAGAAGGTCAGCCCCAGCATTTT,CAQGAEGQPQHF
TRBJ1-6,few,TRBV6-5,-,TGTGCCAGCAGTTACAGGGGATCACCCCTCCACTTT,CASSYRGSPLHF
TRBJ1-4,-,TRBV7-2,-,TGTGCCAGCAGCCTAGGGCAGGGTGTAAATGAAAAACTGTTTTTT,CASSLGQGVNEKLFF
TRBJ2-7,-,TRBV27,-,TGTGCCAGCAGTTTGGCAGGGGTCTCCTACGAGCAGTACTTC,CASSLAGVSYEQYF
TRBJ1-5,few,TRBV6-5,-,TGTGCCAGCAGTTTAGGGGGGGTTCAGCCCCAGCATTTT,CASSLGGVQPQHF
TRBJ2-3,-,TRBV19,TRBD2,TGTGCCAGTAGTATTGGGACTATAACAGATACGCAGTATTTT,CASSIGTITDTQYF
TRBJ2-7,-,TRBV7-6,-,TGTGCCAGCAGCTTAGGTATGGGAAGCTACGAGCAGTACTTC,CASSLGMGSYEQYF
TRBJ2-5,few,TRBV5-6,-,TGTGCCAGCAGCTTGAGGACTTTGTACCAAGAGACCCAGTACTTC,CASSLRTLYQETQYF
TRBJ1-4,-,TRBV5-1,-,TGCGCCAGCAGCTTGTTGTCCTTAGGGGAAAAACTGTTTTTT,CASSLLSLGEKLFF
TRBJ1-1,-,TRBV27,-,TGTGCCAGCAGTGTCTCCTGGGGGGGCACTGAAGCTTTCTTT,CASSVSWGGTEAFF
TRBJ1-4,-,TRBV3-1/TRBV3-2,-,TGTGCCAGCTCTACCCCTCGGGGGGGCAGTGAAAAACTGTTTTTT,CASSTPRGGSEKLFF
TRBJ1-5,-,TRBV6-2/TRBV6-3,-,TGTGCCAGCAGTTACTCTTTGGGTTATCAGCCCCAGCATTTT,CASSYSLGYQPQHF
TRBJ1-1,-,TRBV5-4,TRBD1,TGTGCCAGCAGCGCCCCCAGGGGGATGAACACTGAAGCTTTCTTT,CASSAPRGMNTEAFF
TRBJ1-5,-,TRBV2,-,TGTGCCAGCAGCGGCGTCGATGGTACCGGTCAGCCCCAGCATTTT,CASSGVDGTGQPQHF
TRBJ1-1,-,TRBV18,-,TGTGCCAGCTCACCACCGATAGGGGGATGGAACACTGAAGCTTTCTTT,CASSPPIGGWNTEAFF
TRBJ1-3,-,TRBV7-9,TRBD1,TGTGCCAGCAGCCCCCCGACAGGGGGAGGAAACACCATATATTTT,CASSPPTGGGNTIYF
TRBJ1-3,-,TRBV4-1,TRBD1,TGCGCCAGCAGCCATCGCGGGACAGCCGGAAACACCATATATTTT,CASSHRGTAGNTIYF
TRBJ2-2,once,TRBV7-9,-,TGTGCCAGCAGCTTAGGAAGGGGACCCACCGGGGAGCTGTTTTTT,CASSLGRGPTGELFF
TRBJ2-1,-,TRBV5-6,-,TGTGCCAGTAGGCTCTACAATGAGCAGTTCTTC,CASRLYNEQFF
TRBJ2-1,-,TRBV5-6,-,TGTGCCAGCAGCTTGGAAGGCAGCTCCTACAATGAGCAGTTCTTC,CASSLEGSSYNEQFF
TRBJ1-1,-,TRBV6-2/TRBV6-3,TRBD1,TGTGCCAGCAGTAAAAATACAGGGGGCACTGAAGCTTTCTTT,CASSKNTGGTEAFF
TRBJ1-2,-,TRBV4-1,-,TGCGCCAGCAGCCAAGGGCCAGCGCTCCTCTATGGCTACACCTTC,CASSQGPALLYGYTF
TRBJ1-5,-,TRBV5-1,-,TGCGCCAGCAGCTTGGACGGCCATAGCAATCAGCCCCAGCATTTT,CASSLDGHSNQPQHF
TRBJ2-7,-,TRBV27,-,TGTGCCAGCAGTAGAAACAGGGATGCCTCCTACGAGCAGTACTTC,CASSRNRDASYEQYF
TRBJ1-2,-,TRBV19,-,TGTGCCAGTAGTAACGGCGGGAACTATGGCTACACCTTC,CASSNGGNYGYTF
TRBJ2-3,-,TRBV11-3,TRBD2,TGTGCCAGCAGCTTAACCGGGACTAACACAGATACGCAGTATTTT,CASSLTGTNTDTQYF
TRBJ1-4,-,TRBV27,-,TGTGCCAGCAGTCCCAGACAGGCTAATAATGAAAAACTGTTTTTT,CASSPRQANNEKLFF
TRBJ2-7,-,TRBV18,-,TGTGCCAGCTCCCAGAACTACGAGCAGTACTTC,CASSQNYEQYF
TRBJ2-7,-,TRBV7-2,TRBD2,TGTGCCAGCAGCTTAGATGGGGACTACTCCTACGAGCAGTACTTC,CASSLDGDYSYEQYF